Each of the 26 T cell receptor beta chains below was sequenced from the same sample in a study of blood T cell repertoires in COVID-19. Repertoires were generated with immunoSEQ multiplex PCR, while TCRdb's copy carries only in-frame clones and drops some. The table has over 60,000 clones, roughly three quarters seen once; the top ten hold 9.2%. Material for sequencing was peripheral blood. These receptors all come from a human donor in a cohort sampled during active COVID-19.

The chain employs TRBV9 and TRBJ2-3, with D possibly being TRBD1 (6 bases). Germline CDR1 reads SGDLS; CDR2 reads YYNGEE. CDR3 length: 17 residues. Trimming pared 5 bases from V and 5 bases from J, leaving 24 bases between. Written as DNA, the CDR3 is TGTGCCAGCAGTTCTTTCCAGGGGCGAGCCAGCGGAGATACGCAGTATTTT. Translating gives CASSSFQGRASGDTQYF.

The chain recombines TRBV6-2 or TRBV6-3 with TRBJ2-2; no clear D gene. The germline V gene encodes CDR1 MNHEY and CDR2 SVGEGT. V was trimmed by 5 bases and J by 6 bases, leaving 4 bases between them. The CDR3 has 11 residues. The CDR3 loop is CASSKPGELFF. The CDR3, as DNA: TGTGCCAGCAGTAAGCCCGGGGAGCTGTTTTTT.

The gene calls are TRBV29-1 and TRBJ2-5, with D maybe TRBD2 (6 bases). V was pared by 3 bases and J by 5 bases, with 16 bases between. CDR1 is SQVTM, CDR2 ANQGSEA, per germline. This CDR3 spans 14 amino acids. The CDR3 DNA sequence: TGCAGCGTTGACGCGGGGTCGTGGGGGGAGACCCAGTACTTC. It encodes CSVDAGSWGETQYF.

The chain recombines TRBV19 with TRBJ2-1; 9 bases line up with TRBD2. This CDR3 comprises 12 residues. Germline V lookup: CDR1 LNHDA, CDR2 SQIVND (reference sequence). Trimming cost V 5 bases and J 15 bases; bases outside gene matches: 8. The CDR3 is CASSVSGGRGFF. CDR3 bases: TGTGCCAGTAGTGTTAGCGGGGGAAGGGGGTTCTTC. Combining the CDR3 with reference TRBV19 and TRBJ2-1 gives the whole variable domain DGGITQSPKYLFRKEGQNVTLSCEQNLNHDAMYWYRQDPGQGLRLIYYSQIVNDFQKGDIAEGYSVSREKKESFPLTVTSAQKNPTAFYLCASSVSGGRGFFGPGTRLTVL.

In DNA form, the CDR3 reads TGTGCCAGCAGTTACTCGGGACAGGGGGACACTGAAGCTTTCTTT. It encodes CASSYSGQGDTEAFF. V is TRBV6-5 and J is TRBJ1-1, with 11 bases matching TRBD1. The junction had 0 bases not matched to a gene; V was cut back by 0 bases and J by 3 bases. The CDR3 extends over 15 amino acids. Germline CDR1 MNHEY, CDR2 SVGAGI.

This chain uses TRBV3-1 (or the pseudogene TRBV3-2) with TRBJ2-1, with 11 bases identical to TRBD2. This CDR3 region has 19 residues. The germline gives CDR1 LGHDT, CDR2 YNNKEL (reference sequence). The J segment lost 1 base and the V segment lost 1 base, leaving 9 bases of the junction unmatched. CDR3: CASSQGRLAGGGSYNEQFF. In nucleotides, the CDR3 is TGTGCCAGCAGCCAAGGGAGGTTAGCGGGAGGGGGTTCCTACAATGAGCAGTTCTTC.

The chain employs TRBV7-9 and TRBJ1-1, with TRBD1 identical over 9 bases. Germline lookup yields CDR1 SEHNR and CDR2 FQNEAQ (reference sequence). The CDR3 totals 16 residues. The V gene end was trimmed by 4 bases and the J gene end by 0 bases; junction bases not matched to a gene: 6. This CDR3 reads CASSSGGQGMNTEAFF. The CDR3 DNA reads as TGTGCCAGCAGCTCCGGGGGACAGGGAATGAACACTGAAGCTTTCTTT.

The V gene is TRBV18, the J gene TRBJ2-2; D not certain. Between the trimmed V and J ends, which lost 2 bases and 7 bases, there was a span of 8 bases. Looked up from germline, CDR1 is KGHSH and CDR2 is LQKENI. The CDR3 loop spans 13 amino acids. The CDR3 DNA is TGTGCCAGCTCACCAGAATTGAGCGGGGAGCTGTTTTTT. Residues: CASSPELSGELFF.

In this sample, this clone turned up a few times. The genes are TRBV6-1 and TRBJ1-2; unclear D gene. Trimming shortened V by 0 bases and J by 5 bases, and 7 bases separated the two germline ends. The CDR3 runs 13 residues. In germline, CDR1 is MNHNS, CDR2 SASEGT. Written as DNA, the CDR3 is TGTGCCAGCAGTGAAGCGGGAGTTTATGGCTACACCTTC. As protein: CASSEAGVYGYTF.

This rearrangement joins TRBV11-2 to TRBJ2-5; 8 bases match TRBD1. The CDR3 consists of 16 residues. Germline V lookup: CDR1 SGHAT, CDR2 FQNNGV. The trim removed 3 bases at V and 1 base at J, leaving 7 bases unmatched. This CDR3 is CASSFAGTGGQETQYF. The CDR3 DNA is TGTGCCAGCAGCTTTGCCGGGACAGGCGGCCAAGAGACCCAGTACTTC.

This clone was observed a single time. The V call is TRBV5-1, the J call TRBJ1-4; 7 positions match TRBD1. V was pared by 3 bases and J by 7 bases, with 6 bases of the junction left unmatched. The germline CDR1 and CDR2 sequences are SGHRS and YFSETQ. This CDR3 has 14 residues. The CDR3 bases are TGCGCCAGCAGCTCCGGGACAGAGGCTGAAAAACTGTTTTTT. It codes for CASSSGTEAEKLFF.

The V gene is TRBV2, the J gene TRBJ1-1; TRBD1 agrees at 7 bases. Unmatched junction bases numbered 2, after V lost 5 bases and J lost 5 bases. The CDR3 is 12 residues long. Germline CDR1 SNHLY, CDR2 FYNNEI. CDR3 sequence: CASSRGQTEAFF. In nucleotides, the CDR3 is TGTGCCAGCAGTCGGGGACAGACTGAAGCTTTCTTT.

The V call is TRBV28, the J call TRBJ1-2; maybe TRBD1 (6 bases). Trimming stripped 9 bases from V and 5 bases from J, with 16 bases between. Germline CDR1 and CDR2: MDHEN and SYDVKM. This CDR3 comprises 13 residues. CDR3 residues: CASYRDPKYGYTF. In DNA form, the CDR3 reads TGTGCCAGTTACAGGGATCCGAAATATGGCTACACCTTC.

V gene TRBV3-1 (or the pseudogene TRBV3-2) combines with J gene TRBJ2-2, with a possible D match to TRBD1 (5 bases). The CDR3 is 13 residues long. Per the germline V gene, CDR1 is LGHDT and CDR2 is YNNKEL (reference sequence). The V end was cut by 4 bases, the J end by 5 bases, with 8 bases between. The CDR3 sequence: CASSLAGTGELFF. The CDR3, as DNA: TGTGCCAGCAGCCTTGCAGGGACCGGGGAGCTGTTTTTT.

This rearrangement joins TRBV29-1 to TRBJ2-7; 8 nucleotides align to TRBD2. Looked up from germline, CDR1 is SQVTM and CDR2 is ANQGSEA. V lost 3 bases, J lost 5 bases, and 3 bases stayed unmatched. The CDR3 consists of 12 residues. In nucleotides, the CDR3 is TGCAGCGTTGAGAGCGGGAGCCACGAGCAGTACTTC. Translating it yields CSVESGSHEQYF.

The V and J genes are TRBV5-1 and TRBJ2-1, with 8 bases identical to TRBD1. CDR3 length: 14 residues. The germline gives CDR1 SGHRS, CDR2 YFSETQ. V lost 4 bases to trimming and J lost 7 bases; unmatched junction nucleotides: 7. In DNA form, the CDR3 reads TGCGCCAGCAGCCTGACAGGGGTGGTAAATGAGCAGTTCTTC. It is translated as CASSLTGVVNEQFF.

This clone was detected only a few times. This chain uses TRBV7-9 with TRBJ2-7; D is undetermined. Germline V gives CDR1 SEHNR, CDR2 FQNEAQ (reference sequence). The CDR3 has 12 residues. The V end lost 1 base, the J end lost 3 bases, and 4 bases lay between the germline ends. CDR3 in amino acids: CASSLVSYEQYF. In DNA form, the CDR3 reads TGTGCCAGCAGCTTAGTGAGCTACGAGCAGTACTTC. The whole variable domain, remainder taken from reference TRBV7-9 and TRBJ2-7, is DTGVSQNPRHKITKRGQNVTFRCDPISEHNRLYWYRQTLGQGPEFLTYFQNEAQLEKSRLLSDRFSAERPKGSFSTLEIQRTEQGDSAMYLCASSLVSYEQYFGPGTRLTVT.

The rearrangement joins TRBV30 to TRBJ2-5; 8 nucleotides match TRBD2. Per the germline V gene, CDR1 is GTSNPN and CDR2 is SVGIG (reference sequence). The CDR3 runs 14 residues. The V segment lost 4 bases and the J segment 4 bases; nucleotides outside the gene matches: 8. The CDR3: CAWKKAGERETQYF. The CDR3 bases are TGTGCCTGGAAAAAAGCGGGAGAGCGAGAGACCCAGTACTTC. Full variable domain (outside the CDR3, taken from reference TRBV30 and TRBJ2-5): SQTIHQWPATLVQPVGSPLSLECTVEGTSNPNLYWYRQAAGRGLQLLFYSVGIGQISSEVPQNLSASRPQDRQFILSSKKLLLSDSGFYLCAWKKAGERETQYFGPGTRLLVL.

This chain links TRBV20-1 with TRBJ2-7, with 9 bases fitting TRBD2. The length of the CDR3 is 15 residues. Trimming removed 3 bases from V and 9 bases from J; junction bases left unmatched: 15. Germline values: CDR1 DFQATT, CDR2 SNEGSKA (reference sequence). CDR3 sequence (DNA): TGCAGTGCTAGTACGACTAGCGGAGATACTACGGGGCAGTACTTC. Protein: CSASTTSGDTTGQYF.

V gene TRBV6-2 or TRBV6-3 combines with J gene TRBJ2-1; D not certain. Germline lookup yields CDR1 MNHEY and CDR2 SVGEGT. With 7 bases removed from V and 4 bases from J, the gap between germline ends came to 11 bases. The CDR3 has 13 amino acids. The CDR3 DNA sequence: TGTGCCAGCAACTACTCCCCATACAATGAGCAGTTCTTC. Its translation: CASNYSPYNEQFF.

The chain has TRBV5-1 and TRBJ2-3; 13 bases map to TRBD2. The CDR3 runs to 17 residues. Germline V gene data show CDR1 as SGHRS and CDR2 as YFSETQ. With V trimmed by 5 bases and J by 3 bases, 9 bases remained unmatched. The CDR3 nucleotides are TGCGCCAGCAGTTCTGGACTAGCGGGAGATGGGACAGATACGCAGTATTTT. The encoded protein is CASSSGLAGDGTDTQYF.

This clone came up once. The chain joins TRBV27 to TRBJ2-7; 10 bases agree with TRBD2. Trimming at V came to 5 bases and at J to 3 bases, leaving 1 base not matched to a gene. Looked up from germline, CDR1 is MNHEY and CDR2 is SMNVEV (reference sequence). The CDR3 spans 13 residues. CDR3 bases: TGTGCCAGCAGTCCTAGCGGGAGCTACGAGCAGTACTTC. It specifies CASSPSGSYEQYF.

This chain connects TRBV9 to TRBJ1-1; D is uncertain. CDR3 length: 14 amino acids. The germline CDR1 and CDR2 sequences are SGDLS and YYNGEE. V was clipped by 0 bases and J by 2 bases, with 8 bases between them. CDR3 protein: CASSVVSDNTEAFF. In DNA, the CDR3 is TGTGCCAGCAGCGTAGTAAGCGATAACACTGAAGCTTTCTTT.

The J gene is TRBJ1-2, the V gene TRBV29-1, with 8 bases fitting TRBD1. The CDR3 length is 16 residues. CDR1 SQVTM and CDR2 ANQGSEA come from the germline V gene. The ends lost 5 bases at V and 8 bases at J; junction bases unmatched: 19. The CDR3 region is CSVWMGQGAHYSGYTF. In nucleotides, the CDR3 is TGCAGCGTTTGGATGGGGCAGGGGGCGCATTACTCCGGCTACACCTTC.

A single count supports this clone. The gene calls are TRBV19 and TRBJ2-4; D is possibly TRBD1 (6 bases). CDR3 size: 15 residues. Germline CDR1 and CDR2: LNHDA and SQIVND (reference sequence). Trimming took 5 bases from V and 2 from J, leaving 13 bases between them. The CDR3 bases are TGTGCCAGTAGTGGGGATGGGGGCCCCAAAAACATTCAGTACTTC. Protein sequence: CASSGDGGPKNIQYF.

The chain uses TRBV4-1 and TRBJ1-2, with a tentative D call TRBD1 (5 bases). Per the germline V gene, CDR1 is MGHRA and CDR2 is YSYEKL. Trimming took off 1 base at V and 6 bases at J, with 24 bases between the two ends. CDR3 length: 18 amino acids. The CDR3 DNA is TGCGCCAGCAGCCAAGGCCCGCTGGCGGGGCGAGGGTCGGATGGCTACACCTTC. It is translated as CASSQGPLAGRGSDGYTF.